This TCR beta chain was retrieved from a study of cytomegalovirus exposure and HLA in healthy donors. Only in-frame clones appear in the TCRdb table, and some are missing; sequencing was by immunoSEQ multiplex PCR. The sample carries roughly 90,000 clones, approximately 93% recorded once. Broader study findings: In the 95 to 150 validation repertoires, a later analysis found that first-cohort TCR clusters tended to co-occur. Reports indicated that the classifier achieved high specificity and sensitivity in diagnosing cytomegalovirus status.

It was the roughly 120-subject validation cohort, separate from the roughly 700-subject first cohort, to which the donors belonged. Regarding this clone: What it binds is unknown.

Sample: PBMCs. The source is a woman aged 25 to 45 in good health and CMV-seropositive.

In DNA, the CDR3 is TGTGCCAGCAGTTTTGAGGGAACCGGGACAGCGGTTGGGAGAGCCCAAGAGACCCAGTACTTC. It translates to CASSFEGTGTAVGRAQETQYF. The chain carries TRBV28 and TRBJ2-5, with TRBD1 identical over 7 bases. Per the germline V gene, CDR1 is MDHEN and CDR2 is SYDVKM. Trimming removed 3 bases from V and 1 base from J; junction bases left unmatched: 23. The CDR3 loop spans 21 amino acids.